This TCR beta chain was recovered during a study of cytomegalovirus exposure and HLA in healthy donors (dated by TCRdb to about 2017). A note on the overall study: An earlier analysis of roughly 610 of the donors reported 276 Gb of sequence data and around 100 million unique TCR beta sequences obtained from some 170 million T cells. To predict cytomegalovirus infection status, the study combined high-throughput TCR immunosequencing, statistical association of individual TCRs with disease status, and machine learning. To decide whether each TCR beta V gene segment behaved as functional or pseudogenic, an earlier analysis of approximately 600 of the donors relied on high-throughput TCR beta sequencing. Every discovery cohort repertoire had been produced on one sequencing platform. Both class I and class II loci were covered by HLA typing, at four-digit resolution. Genome-wide SNP genotypes for about 60% of the 666 donors were used in a later genetic analysis, which treated that subset as a discovery cohort. On average, roughly 250,000 unique TCR beta nucleotide sequences were sequenced per donor among fewer than 500 genotyped donors of the cohort, with around 19% of those sequences being non-productive. Approximately 300 gigabases of sequencing data and 70 million to 100 million unique TCR sequences made up an early release that covered several hundred HLA-typed donors. Typing coverage varied by locus: 629-630 donors for A, B, C, DRB1 and DQB1; roughly 560 for DQA1; over 600 for DPA1; around 450 for DPB1. Alongside the repertoire data, information on donor age, sex, ethnicity and CMV serostatus was compiled. To study patterns of TCR occurrence, a later analysis re-analyzed previously published TCR beta repertoires from several hundred donors and added high-resolution HLA genotyping. The study aimed to test whether signatures of past pathogen exposure could be identified by cataloging public T cell receptors. Besides the first cohort of hundreds of subjects, a separate validation cohort made up of roughly 120 different subjects was used. The later analysis used no new phenotypic data to find candidate immune exposures, relying instead on TCR beta sequences and their occurrence across donors. Several DR-DQ haplotypes were treated as single units for association and clustering because of strong linkage in the cohort. Of the roughly 400 genotyped donors, about 80% fell in the genetic ancestry cluster associated with self-reported Caucasian donors. The study profiled the T cell repertoires of 500 to 800 subjects by immunosequencing and related them to cytomegalovirus serostatus.

In total, roughly 670 healthy bone marrow donors made up the cohort. At the time of sampling, every cohort member was nominally healthy, though immune exposures that went unrecorded were likely present. The donor tested CMV seronegative, placing the donor among the 350 or so seronegative members of the cohort. Each donor provided a peripheral blood sample, and peripheral blood mononuclear cells were used for TCR beta sequencing. The Qiagen DNeasy Blood Extraction Kit was used to extract genomic DNA from the blood cell samples. The receptor library was made with the immunoSEQ multiplex PCR assay. For the multiplex PCR, a mixture combining 60 forward primers for TCR Vbeta segments and 13 reverse primers for TCR Jbeta segments was used. A multiplex PCR assay on genomic DNA amplified the CDR3 region of rearranged TCR beta genes. Amplified TCR beta libraries were sequenced as 87-base-pair reads on the Illumina HiSeq System. The paper's data handling went like this. In a later analysis, approximately 74 million unique TCR beta chains were counted across the roughly 610 repertoires, and roughly 11 million of these chains were shared by at least two donors. Raw reads were error-corrected and collapsed into unique sequences with a nearest-neighbor algorithm that merged closely related sequences to remove PCR and sequencing errors. V, D and J gene segments were assigned by aligning CDR3 sequences to IMGT reference sequences. For a sequence to be retained, at least a six-nucleotide match to both a V gene segment and a J gene segment was required. A rearrangement counted as productive if the CDR3 had no stop codons and remained in frame with V and J, and every other rearrangement counted as non-productive. Following IMGT convention, CDR3 was defined as the stretch from the second conserved V-encoded cysteine up to the conserved J-encoded phenylalanine. The earlier analysis of some 540 of the donors excluded any sequence lacking an unambiguous match to a single V gene segment. An earlier analysis of 587 of the donors called V segments functional above 56.7% productive rearrangements and segregating when the between-donor standard deviation exceeded 5%. To diagnose cytomegalovirus status from the catalog of TCR beta chain sequences, a statistical classification framework was built. In a later analysis, TCR nucleotide sequences were compared against IMGT/GENE-DB human TR gene sequences so that V and J genes could be assigned. In a later analysis, CDR3 sequences and most-parsimonious VDJ recombination scenarios were assigned using the TCRdist pipeline. A later analysis defined each TCR beta chain by its CDR3 amino acid sequence plus V-gene family, and excluded reads lacking a unique V-gene family. As a way to deal with suspected cross-contamination and a sequencing artifact, a later analysis dropped 592 nucleotide sequences that were highly shared and had low generation probability. A later analysis calculated a clonal expansion index for each public chain from normalized within-repertoire ranks of inferred template counts. In a later analysis, generation probabilities were computed with a VDJ recombination model fitted to out-of-frame rearrangements, and the resulting probabilities were checked against IGoR. In a later analysis, TCR-TCR, TCR-HLA and TCR-CMV co-occurrence was scored with hypergeometric tests, and a repertoire-size bias correction was applied to TCR pairs. A later analysis estimated false discovery rates by permuting HLA or CMV assignments 20 times. A later analysis grouped co-occurring TCRs with DBSCAN, adding TCRdist sequence similarity when clustering within HLA-allele-positive subsets. Repertoires with fewer than 30,000 or more than 120,000 public chains were left out of co-occurrence clustering, as were five repertoires with anomalous nucleotide sharing. TCRdb took over this immuneACCESS table, retaining in-frame rearrangements with V and J assigned. Such tables are incomplete; in checked studies, under half of the missing clones stem from an unresolved V gene, and the remainder is unexplained. Clonal size and the V and J genes are those of that table, whereas D and trimming came from the DNA. The sample table holds 100,000 to 140,000 clones, of which 65% to 80% were seen once. More than 4% of the sample is taken by the ten largest.

A note on this clone: Its antigen is currently not known. No per-base quality is available; no much larger clone lies one base away.

Trimming takes 0 bases from V and 2 bases from J, and the germline ends sit 7 bases apart. Based on the germline V gene, the CDR1 and CDR2 sequences are SGHRS and YFSETQ. The cysteine opens and the phenylalanine closes a CDR3 of 14 amino acids. The entry retains the CDR3 DNA only, 42 bases that are in frame from base 1. Overall study results and their limits: According to a later genetic analysis, donors in an Asian-associated ancestry cluster had fewer N-insertions in productive TCRs than the approximately 700-donor mean. When HLA alleles, especially DR and DQ, strongly co-occurred, attributing TCR associations to individual alleles was difficult. Only TCR beta chains were sequenced in this cohort, and the absence of alpha or paired-chain data limited detectable features. Most CMV-associated TCR beta chains appeared to be HLA-restricted in a later analysis, and the HLA associations seemed to be driven largely by CMV exposure. Because some donors lacked HLA typing at each locus, the association tests relied only on the typed subset. The authors suggested that the approach could potentially be extended to other disease states and immunological phenotypes. In an earlier analysis of over 550 of the donors, most TCR beta V segments were observed in productive rearrangements about 87% or about 30% of the time, broadly matching IMGT annotations. In a later analysis, TCR association rates were found to vary across HLA loci, with the most associated TCRs seen for DRB1 alleles and the fewest for HLA-C alleles. Sequencing depth was assumed to be roughly uniform across donors in the presence/absence analyses, though that assumption may not hold. V-gene and J-gene trimming of TCR beta chains was associated with a missense DCLRE1C variant in a later genetic analysis, and the association was replicated in an independent cohort. A cluster of highly shared sequence variants was judged likely to represent a technical artifact of the sequencing pipeline. Most TCR sequences were seen in very few donors, while some public TCRs were found in many individuals. Three of the identified cytomegalovirus-associated TCR beta chains were confirmed in vitro to be specific for cytomegalovirus antigens. Linkage disequilibrium might explain the correlated functional status among segregating V segments, but an unknown experimental factor could not be ruled out. The classifier was reported to diagnose cytomegalovirus status with high specificity and sensitivity in both the original cohort and the validation cohort. The earlier analysis of 587 of the donors excluded approximately 17 rarely observed V segments, including chromosome 9 orphons, because counts were too low. At a false discovery rate of 0.05, a later analysis linked about 16,000 TCR beta sequences to specific HLA alleles. In a later analysis, HLA-associated TCR beta chains showed more clonal expansion and lower generation probabilities than non-associated chains that were equally common. The study gave a list of around 170 TCR beta chains associated with cytomegalovirus. For the cohort, immune exposure information was limited to CMV serostatus. Several of the top co-occurrence clusters appeared to be linked to parvovirus B19, influenza, CMV and Epstein-Barr virus, according to a later analysis. A further reported finding was that TCR beta sequences accurately predicted the HLA-A and HLA-B alleles for most subjects in the first cohort. Some IMGT-functional V segments, including TRBV6-2 and TRBV6-3, could not be distinguished by the 87-base-pair reads and were therefore excluded.

The receptor comes from a male donor in good health and CMV-seronegative. Specimen: PBMCs. Rearrangement joined TRBV5-1 to TRBJ2-3, with no confident D gene call. The encoded CDR3 is CASSLVPDTDTQYF. The DNA reads as follows: TGCGCCAGCAGCTTGGTTCCAGACACAGATACGCAGTATTTT. Extended through the reference TRBV5-1 and TRBJ2-3 proteins, this CDR3 yields the full variable domain: KAGVTQTPRYLIKTRGQQVTLSCSPISGHRSVSWYQQTPGQGLQFLFEYFSETQRNKGNFPGRFSGRQFSNSRSEMNVSTLELGDSALYLCASSLVPDTDTQYFGPGTRLTVL.